This T cell receptor beta chain was identified during a study of technical replicates of blood from a few donors. The method was immunoSEQ multiplex PCR; TCRdb's version includes in-frame clones alone and lacks a portion of them. The sample lists about 83,000 clones; roughly nine tenths were seen once. Trimming took off 7 bases at V and 5 bases at J, with 20 bases between the two ends. Germline CDR1 and CDR2: SGHNT and YYREEE (reference sequence). This CDR3 spans 15 amino acids. The clonotype was recovered from a human donor in good health. Sequencing was carried out using T cells isolated from PBMCs. J is TRBJ2-3 and V is TRBV5-4, with TRBD2 as a possible D gene (6 bases). CDR3 nucleotides: TGTGCCAGCCGTTCCTTCTCGGGAGAAGGAGATACGCAGTATTTT. Residues: CASRSFSGEGDTQYF. Drawing the rest from reference TRBV5-4 and TRBJ2-3, the complete variable domain is ETGVTQSPTHLIKTRGQQVTLRCSSQSGHNTVSWYQQALGQGPQFIFQYYREEENGRGNFPPRFSGLQFPNYSSELNVNALELDDSALYLCASRSFSGEGDTQYFGPGTRLTVL.